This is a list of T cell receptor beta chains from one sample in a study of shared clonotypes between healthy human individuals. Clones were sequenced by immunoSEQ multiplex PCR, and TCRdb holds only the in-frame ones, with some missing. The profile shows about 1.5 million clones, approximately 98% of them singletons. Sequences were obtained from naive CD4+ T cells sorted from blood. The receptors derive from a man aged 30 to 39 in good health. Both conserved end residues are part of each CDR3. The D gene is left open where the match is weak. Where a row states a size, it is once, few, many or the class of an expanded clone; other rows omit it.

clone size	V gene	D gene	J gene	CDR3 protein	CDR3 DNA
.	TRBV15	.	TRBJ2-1	CATSREGHREQFF	TGTGCCACCAGCAGAGAGGGCCACAGGGAGCAGTTCTTC
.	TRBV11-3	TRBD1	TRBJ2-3	CASSPRDRERDTQYF	TGTGCCAGCAGCCCCCGGGACAGGGAGAGGGATACGCAGTATTTT
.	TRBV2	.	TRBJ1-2	CASSYRTDHYGYTF	TGTGCCAGCAGTTATAGGACGGATCACTATGGCTACACCTTC
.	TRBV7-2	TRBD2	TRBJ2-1	CASSLKGTSGISYNEQFF	TGTGCCAGCAGCTTGAAAGGGACTAGCGGGATCTCCTACAATGAGCAGTTCTTC
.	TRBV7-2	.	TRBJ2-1	CASTLASVYNEQFF	TGTGCCAGCACCCTTGCTAGCGTTTACAATGAGCAGTTCTTC
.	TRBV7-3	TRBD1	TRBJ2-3	CASSPDRATDTQYF	TGTGCCAGCAGCCCAGACAGGGCCACAGATACGCAGTATTTT
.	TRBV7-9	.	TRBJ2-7	CASSLLSGLYEQYF	TGTGCCAGCAGCTTATTATCAGGACTCTACGAGCAGTACTTC
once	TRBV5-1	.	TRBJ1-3	CAPRGDRPPDGNTIYF	TGCGCCCCAAGAGGGGACCGACCGCCGGATGGAAACACCATATATTTT
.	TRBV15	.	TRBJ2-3	CATSPRVGADTQYF	TGTGCCACCAGTCCCAGGGTTGGGGCAGATACGCAGTATTTT
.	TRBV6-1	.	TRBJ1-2	CASSEGGTSNYGYTF	TGTGCCAGCAGTGAAGGTGGGACCTCTAACTATGGCTACACCTTC
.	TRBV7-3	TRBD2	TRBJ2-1	CASSLRIAGAYNEQFF	TGTGCCAGCAGCTTAAGGATAGCGGGAGCGTACAATGAGCAGTTCTTC
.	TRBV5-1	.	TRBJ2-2	CASSQRPIGSGELFF	TGCGCCAGCAGCCAAAGACCGATCGGGTCCGGGGAGCTGTTTTTT
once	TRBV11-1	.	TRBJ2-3	CASSLRTKGDTQYF	TGTGCCAGCAGCCTACGGACCAAAGGGGATACGCAGTATTTT
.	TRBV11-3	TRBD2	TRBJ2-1	CASSKRTSGVSNEQFF	TGTGCCAGCAGTAAACGGACTAGCGGGGTCAGTAATGAGCAGTTCTTC
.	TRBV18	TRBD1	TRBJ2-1	CASSPSGDRGFKQFF	TGTGCCAGCTCACCGTCGGGGGACAGGGGATTTAAGCAGTTCTTC